This TCR beta chain came from a study of blood T cell repertoires in COVID-19. Study context: The cDNA or gDNA used as material had been derived from T cells, B-cell-depleted T cells, or PBMCs.

Profiling relied on immunoSEQ multiplex PCR, and the TCRdb table lists in-frame clones only, not all of them. Here the sample spans about 100,000 clones, approximately 81% being singletons. The CDR3 sequence is 14 residues long. Trimming cost V 3 bases and J 0 bases, with 11 bases left between them. Germline V gives CDR1 GTSNPN, CDR2 SVGIG (reference sequence). This clone was found once. Input material: peripheral blood. This sequence originates from a human donor in a cohort sampled during active COVID-19. The chain has TRBV30 and TRBJ1-1; possible D gene TRBD1, 6 bases. The CDR3 sequence: CAWRNRGMNTEAFF. The CDR3 DNA sequence: TGTGCCTGGAGGAATAGGGGGATGAACACTGAAGCTTTCTTT.